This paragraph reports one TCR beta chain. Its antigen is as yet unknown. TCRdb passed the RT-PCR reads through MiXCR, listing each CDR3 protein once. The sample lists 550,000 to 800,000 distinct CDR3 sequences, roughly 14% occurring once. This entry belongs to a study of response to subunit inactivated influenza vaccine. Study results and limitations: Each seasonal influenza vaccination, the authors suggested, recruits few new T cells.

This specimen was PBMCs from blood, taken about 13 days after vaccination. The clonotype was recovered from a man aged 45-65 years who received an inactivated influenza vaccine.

CDR3 bases: TGTGCCAGCAGCTTAGGAGCGGCGGCCTACAATGAGCAGTTCTTC. It yields the protein CASSLGAAAYNEQFF. V gene TRBV11-2 combines with J gene TRBJ2-1, with D possibly matching TRBD2 (5 bases). V lost 1 base, J lost 2 bases, and 9 bases lay in between. This CDR3 region has 15 residues. CDR1 is SGHAT, CDR2 FQNNGV, per germline.